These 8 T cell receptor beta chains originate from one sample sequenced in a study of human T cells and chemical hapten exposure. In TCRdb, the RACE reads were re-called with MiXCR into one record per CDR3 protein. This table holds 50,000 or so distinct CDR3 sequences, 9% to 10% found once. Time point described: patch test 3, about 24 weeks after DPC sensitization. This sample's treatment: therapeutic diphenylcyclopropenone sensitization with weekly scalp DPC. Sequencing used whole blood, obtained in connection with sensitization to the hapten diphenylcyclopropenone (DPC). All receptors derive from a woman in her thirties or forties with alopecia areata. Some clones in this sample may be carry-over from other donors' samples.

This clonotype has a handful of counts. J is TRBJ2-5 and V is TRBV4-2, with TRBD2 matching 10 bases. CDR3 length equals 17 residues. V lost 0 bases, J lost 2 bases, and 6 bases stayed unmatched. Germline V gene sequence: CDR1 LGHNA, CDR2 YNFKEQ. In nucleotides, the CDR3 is TGTGCCAGCAGCCAAGAACAAGCGGGGGGGCCACAAGAGACCCAGTACTTC. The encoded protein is CASSQEQAGGPQETQYF.

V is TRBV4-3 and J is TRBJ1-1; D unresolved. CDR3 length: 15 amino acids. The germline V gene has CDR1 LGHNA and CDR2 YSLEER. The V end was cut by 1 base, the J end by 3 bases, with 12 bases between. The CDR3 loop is CASSQVLSGDTEAFF. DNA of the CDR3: TGCGCCAGCAGCCAAGTCCTCAGCGGGGACACTGAAGCTTTCTTT.

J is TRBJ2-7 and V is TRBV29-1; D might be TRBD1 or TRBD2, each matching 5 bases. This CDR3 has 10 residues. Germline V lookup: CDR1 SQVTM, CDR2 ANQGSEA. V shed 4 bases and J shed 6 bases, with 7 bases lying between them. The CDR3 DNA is TGCAGCGTTGGGGACGTCGAGCAGTACTTC. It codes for CSVGDVEQYF.

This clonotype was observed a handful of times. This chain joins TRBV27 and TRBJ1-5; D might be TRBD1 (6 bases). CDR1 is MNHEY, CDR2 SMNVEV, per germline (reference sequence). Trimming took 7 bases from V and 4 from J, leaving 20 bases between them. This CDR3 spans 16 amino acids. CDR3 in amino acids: CASTPGSRDINQPQHF. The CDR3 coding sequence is TGTGCCAGCACCCCCGGTAGCCGGGACATTAATCAGCCCCAGCATTTT.

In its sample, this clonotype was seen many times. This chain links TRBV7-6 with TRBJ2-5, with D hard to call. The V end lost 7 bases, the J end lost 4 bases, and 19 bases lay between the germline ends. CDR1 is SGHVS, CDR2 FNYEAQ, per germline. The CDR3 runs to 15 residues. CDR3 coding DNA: TGTGCCAGCACCAGGACCGGCAGCGTTGGAGAGACCCAGTACTTC. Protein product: CASTRTGSVGETQYF.

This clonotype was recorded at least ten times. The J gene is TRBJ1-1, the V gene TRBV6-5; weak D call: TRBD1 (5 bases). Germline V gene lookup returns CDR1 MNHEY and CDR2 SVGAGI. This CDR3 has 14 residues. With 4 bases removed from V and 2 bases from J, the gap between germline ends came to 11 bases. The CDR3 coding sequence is TGTGCCAGCAGTTCGGTGGGGGGAAACACTGAAGCTTTCTTT. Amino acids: CASSSVGGNTEAFF.

As DNA, the CDR3 is TGCAGTGCTAGAGATCTAGGTGGGGGGGCGCTGAGGAATGAGCAGTTCTTC. Protein sequence: CSARDLGGGALRNEQFF. The chain joins TRBV20-1 to TRBJ2-1; tentatively, D is TRBD2 (7 bases). Trimming shortened V by 0 bases and J by 7 bases, and 22 bases separated the two germline ends. The germline CDR1 and CDR2 sequences are DFQATT and SNEGSKA (reference sequence). This CDR3 region has 17 residues.

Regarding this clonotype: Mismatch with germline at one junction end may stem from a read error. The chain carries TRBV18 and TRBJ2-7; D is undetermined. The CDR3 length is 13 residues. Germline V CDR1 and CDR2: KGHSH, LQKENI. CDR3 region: CAGSHSGPYEQYF. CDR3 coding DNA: TGTGCCGGCTCACACAGTGGACCCTACGAGCAGTACTTC.